Listed below are T cell receptor beta chains from one sample, sequenced in a study of blood T cell repertoires in COVID-19. The data were produced by immunoSEQ multiplex PCR, yet TCRdb's version contains in-frame clones alone and is incomplete. The repertoire holds some 280,000 clones, with roughly 89% as singletons. Sequenced: peripheral blood. All receptors derive from a woman aged 35 to 49 who had recovered from COVID-19. The CDR3 runs from the conserved cysteine through the conserved F or W. D genes are given only for firm matches. Only some rows state a clone size, as once, few, many or a class for expanded clones.

len: 15; abundance: -; j_gene: TRBJ1-5; v_gene: TRBV9; d_gene: -; CDR3aa: CASSSGVNSNQPQHF; CDR3nt: TGTGCCAGCAGCTCAGGGGTGAATAGCAATCAGCCCCAGCATTTT
len: 16; abundance: -; j_gene: TRBJ1-5; v_gene: TRBV10-3; d_gene: -; CDR3aa: CAISDTDRSSNQPQHF; CDR3nt: TGTGCCATCAGCGATACGGACAGATCTAGCAATCAGCCCCAGCATTTT
len: 19; abundance: once; j_gene: TRBJ2-1; v_gene: TRBV7-6; d_gene: TRBD2; CDR3aa: CASSLASGGGPRFDNEQFF; CDR3nt: TGTGCCAGCAGCTTAGCGTCGGGGGGGGGCCCCCGGTTCGACAATGAGCAGTTCTTC
len: 13; abundance: few; j_gene: TRBJ2-7; v_gene: TRBV10-3; d_gene: TRBD2; CDR3aa: CAIGLAGDYEQYF; CDR3nt: TGTGCCATCGGACTAGCGGGTGACTACGAGCAGTACTTC
len: 14; abundance: -; j_gene: TRBJ2-2; v_gene: TRBV7-9; d_gene: -; CDR3aa: CASSLSDRPGELFF; CDR3nt: TGTGCCAGCAGCTTATCCGACAGGCCCGGGGAGCTGTTTTTT
len: 14; abundance: -; j_gene: TRBJ2-5; v_gene: TRBV7-9; d_gene: TRBD1; CDR3aa: CASSQGQGKETQYF; CDR3nt: TGTGCCAGCAGCCAGGGACAGGGGAAAGAGACCCAGTACTTC
len: 15; abundance: -; j_gene: TRBJ1-5; v_gene: TRBV24-1; d_gene: -; CDR3aa: CATSAHGGSPQPQHF; CDR3nt: TGTGCCACCAGTGCCCACGGGGGGTCACCCCAGCCCCAGCATTTT
len: 14; abundance: -; j_gene: TRBJ1-2; v_gene: TRBV19; d_gene: -; CDR3aa: CATLVRGANYGYTF; CDR3nt: TGTGCCACCTTAGTCCGGGGGGCGAACTATGGCTACACCTTC
len: 17; abundance: -; j_gene: TRBJ2-7; v_gene: TRBV7-9; d_gene: TRBD2; CDR3aa: CASSEQGTSGRTYEQYF; CDR3nt: TGTGCCAGCAGCGAGCAAGGGACTAGCGGGAGGACTTACGAGCAGTACTTC
len: 18; abundance: -; j_gene: TRBJ2-6; v_gene: TRBV27; d_gene: -; CDR3aa: CASSSRWASISGANVLTF; CDR3nt: TGTGCCAGCAGTTCCCGATGGGCCTCAATCTCTGGGGCCAACGTCCTGACTTTC
len: 14; abundance: -; j_gene: TRBJ1-1; v_gene: TRBV6-5; d_gene: TRBD1; CDR3aa: CASKDRGADTEAFF; CDR3nt: TGTGCCAGCAAAGACAGGGGGGCGGACACTGAAGCTTTCTTT
len: 15; abundance: -; j_gene: TRBJ2-5; v_gene: TRBV18; d_gene: -; CDR3aa: CASSPRTAFQETQYF; CDR3nt: TGTGCCAGCTCACCAAGGACAGCCTTCCAAGAGACCCAGTACTTC
len: 15; abundance: -; j_gene: TRBJ2-3; v_gene: TRBV5-4; d_gene: TRBD2; CDR3aa: CASRSAGESTDTQYF; CDR3nt: TGTGCCAGCCGCAGCGCGGGAGAAAGCACAGATACGCAGTATTTT
len: 16; abundance: -; j_gene: TRBJ2-7; v_gene: TRBV10-3; d_gene: TRBD1; CDR3aa: CAISESPGTGSYEQYF; CDR3nt: TGTGCCATCAGTGAGTCCCCCGGGACAGGGTCCTACGAGCAGTACTTC
len: 16; abundance: -; j_gene: TRBJ2-2; v_gene: TRBV2; d_gene: TRBD1; CDR3aa: CASSGGQGALTGELFF; CDR3nt: TGTGCCAGCAGTGGTGGTCAGGGGGCGCTCACCGGGGAGCTGTTTTTT
len: 13; abundance: -; j_gene: TRBJ2-1; v_gene: TRBV2; d_gene: -; CDR3aa: CASSEQGSDEQFF; CDR3nt: TGTGCCAGCAGTGAACAGGGGTCGGATGAGCAGTTCTTC
len: 13; abundance: -; j_gene: TRBJ2-7; v_gene: TRBV27; d_gene: -; CDR3aa: CATKGQNSYEQYF; CDR3nt: TGTGCCACCAAAGGACAGAACTCCTACGAGCAGTACTTC
len: 15; abundance: -; j_gene: TRBJ1-1; v_gene: TRBV5-1; d_gene: -; CDR3aa: CASSFSATLGGEAFF; CDR3nt: TGCGCCAGCAGCTTCTCCGCAACATTGGGCGGGGAAGCTTTCTTT
len: 14; abundance: -; j_gene: TRBJ2-7; v_gene: TRBV7-2; d_gene: -; CDR3aa: CASSLGWRSDEQYF; CDR3nt: TGTGCCAGCAGCTTAGGGTGGCGGTCGGACGAGCAGTACTTC
len: 15; abundance: -; j_gene: TRBJ2-3; v_gene: TRBV29-1; d_gene: TRBD2; CDR3aa: CSVEGLAGSRDTQYF; CDR3nt: TGCAGCGTTGAAGGACTAGCCGGATCTCGGGATACGCAGTATTTT
len: 14; abundance: -; j_gene: TRBJ1-2; v_gene: TRBV3-1/TRBV3-2; d_gene: TRBD1; CDR3aa: CASSTLDRGQGYTF; CDR3nt: TGTGCCAGCAGCACCCTGGACAGGGGGCAAGGCTACACCTTC
len: 13; abundance: -; j_gene: TRBJ2-1; v_gene: TRBV19; d_gene: TRBD2; CDR3aa: CASSPASGGEQFF; CDR3nt: TGTGCCAGTAGTCCGGCTAGCGGGGGGGAGCAGTTCTTC